A selection of T cell receptor beta chains follows, all from one sample in a study of healthy donors' naive CD4 and CD8 T cells. TCRdb reprocessed the reads via MiXCR and lists one record per CDR3 protein. The sample holds 150,000 to 200,000 distinct CDR3 sequences, around 80% seen once. Sample: naive CD4+ and CD8+ T cells sorted from blood, pooled from several donors. Receptors were obtained from a pool of human donors in good health; the sample pools cells from several healthy donors. Each CDR3 is given with its conserved first and last residue. The order of the fields is clone size, V gene, J gene, D gene, CDR3 DNA, CDR3 protein. D genes are given only for firm matches. Expanded clones get a size class; other rows say once, few or many, or leave the size out.

clone_size: .; v_call: TRBV29-1; j_call: TRBJ2-1; d_call: TRBD1; cdr3_nt: TGCAGCGCCCCTGGACAGGGTCCCTACAATGAGCAGTTCTTC; cdr3_aa: CSAPGQGPYNEQFF
clone_size: .; v_call: TRBV6-1; j_call: TRBJ1-5; d_call: TRBD1; cdr3_nt: TGTGCCAGCAGTGTTACAGGGGGTGGTCAGCCCCAGCATTTT; cdr3_aa: CASSVTGGGQPQHF
clone_size: .; v_call: TRBV6-6; j_call: TRBJ1-1; d_call: .; cdr3_nt: TGTGCCAGCAGTGATCGCCAGGGCACTGAAGCTTTCTTT; cdr3_aa: CASSDRQGTEAFF
clone_size: .; v_call: TRBV29-1; j_call: TRBJ2-5; d_call: .; cdr3_nt: TGCAGCGTTGAGTGGGGGACCCAGTACTTC; cdr3_aa: CSVEWGTQYF
clone_size: .; v_call: TRBV29-1; j_call: TRBJ2-1; d_call: .; cdr3_nt: TGCAGCGTTGAAAAGGGAGCAGCGGCCATAATTGGTGAGCAGTTCTTC; cdr3_aa: CSVEKGAAAIIGEQFF
clone_size: .; v_call: TRBV15; j_call: TRBJ2-3; d_call: TRBD2; cdr3_nt: TGTGCCACCAGCAGGCTGGGGAGGGACCCTCCAGATACGCAGTATTTT; cdr3_aa: CATSRLGRDPPDTQYF
clone_size: .; v_call: TRBV15; j_call: TRBJ2-7; d_call: .; cdr3_nt: TGTGCCACCAGCAGGGACGCGGACCCCTACGAGCAGTACTTC; cdr3_aa: CATSRDADPYEQYF
clone_size: .; v_call: TRBV29-1; j_call: TRBJ1-2; d_call: .; cdr3_nt: TGCACCACGTTCGATTTATATGGCTACACCTTC; cdr3_aa: CTTFDLYGYTF
clone_size: .; v_call: TRBV27; j_call: TRBJ2-1; d_call: TRBD2; cdr3_nt: TGTGCCAGCAGGACTAGCGGGGGCACATACAATGAGCAGTTCTTC; cdr3_aa: CASRTSGGTYNEQFF
clone_size: .; v_call: TRBV29-1; j_call: TRBJ2-5; d_call: .; cdr3_nt: TGCAGCGTTGGTGCGGGCCAAGAGACCCAGTACTTC; cdr3_aa: CSVGAGQETQYF
clone_size: few; v_call: TRBV5-4; j_call: TRBJ2-2; d_call: TRBD2; cdr3_nt: TGTGCCAGCAGCTTGAGTTCGGCGGGAGGGATAAACACCGGGGAGCTGTTTTTT; cdr3_aa: CASSLSSAGGINTGELFF
clone_size: .; v_call: TRBV15; j_call: TRBJ2-5; d_call: .; cdr3_nt: TGTGCCACCAGAAATGTGGGGGCCGAAGAGACCCAGTACTTC; cdr3_aa: CATRNVGAEETQYF
clone_size: .; v_call: TRBV27; j_call: TRBJ1-5; d_call: .; cdr3_nt: TGTGCCACCCGCGAGCGTGGGCCAGGTAGCAATCAGCCCCAGCATTTT; cdr3_aa: CATRERGPGSNQPQHF
clone_size: .; v_call: TRBV2; j_call: TRBJ1-6; d_call: TRBD1; cdr3_nt: TGTGCCAGCAGTGAAGTACAGGGGATTAATTCACCCCTCCACTTT; cdr3_aa: CASSEVQGINSPLHF
clone_size: few; v_call: TRBV19; j_call: TRBJ2-5; d_call: .; cdr3_nt: TGTGCCAGTGGGGATCCGGGACGGCGCCAAGAGACCCAGTACTTC; cdr3_aa: CASGDPGRRQETQYF
clone_size: .; v_call: TRBV11-1; j_call: TRBJ2-5; d_call: .; cdr3_nt: TGTGCCAGCAGCTCGACTCGGACAGCCCAAGAGACCCAGTACTTC; cdr3_aa: CASSSTRTAQETQYF